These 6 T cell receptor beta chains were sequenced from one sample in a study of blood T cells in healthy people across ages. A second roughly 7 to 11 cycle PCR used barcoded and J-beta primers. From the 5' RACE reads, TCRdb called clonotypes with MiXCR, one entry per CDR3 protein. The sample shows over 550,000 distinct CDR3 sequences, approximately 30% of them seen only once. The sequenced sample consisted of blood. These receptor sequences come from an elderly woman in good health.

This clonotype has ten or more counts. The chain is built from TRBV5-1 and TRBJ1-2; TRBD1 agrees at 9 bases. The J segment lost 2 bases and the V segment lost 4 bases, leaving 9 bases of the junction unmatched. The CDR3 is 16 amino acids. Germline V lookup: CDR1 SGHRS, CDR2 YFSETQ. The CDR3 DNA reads TGCGCCAGCAGCGGGGGACAGGGAAACACAAACTATGGCTACACCTTC. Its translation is CASSGGQGNTNYGYTF.

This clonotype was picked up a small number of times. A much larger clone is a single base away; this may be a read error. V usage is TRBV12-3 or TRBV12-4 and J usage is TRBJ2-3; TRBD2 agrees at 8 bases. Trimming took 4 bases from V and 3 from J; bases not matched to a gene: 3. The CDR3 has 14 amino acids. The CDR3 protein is CASSWGLVTDTQYF. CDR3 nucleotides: TGTGCCAGCAGTTGGGGACTAGTGACAGATACGCAGTATTTT.

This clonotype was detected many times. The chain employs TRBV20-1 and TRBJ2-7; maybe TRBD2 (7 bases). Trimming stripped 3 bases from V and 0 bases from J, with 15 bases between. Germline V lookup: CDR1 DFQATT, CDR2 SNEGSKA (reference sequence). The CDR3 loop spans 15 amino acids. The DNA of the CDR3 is TGCAGTGCTAGGGGGGCCGGCGGGGGCTCCTACGAGCAGTACTTC. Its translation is CSARGAGGGSYEQYF.

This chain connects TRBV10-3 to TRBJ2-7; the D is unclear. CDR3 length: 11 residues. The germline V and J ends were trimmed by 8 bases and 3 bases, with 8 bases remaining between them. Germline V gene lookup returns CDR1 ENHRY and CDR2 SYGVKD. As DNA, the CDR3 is TGTGCCATCGGCGATTTCTACGAGCAGTACTTC. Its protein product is CAIGDFYEQYF.

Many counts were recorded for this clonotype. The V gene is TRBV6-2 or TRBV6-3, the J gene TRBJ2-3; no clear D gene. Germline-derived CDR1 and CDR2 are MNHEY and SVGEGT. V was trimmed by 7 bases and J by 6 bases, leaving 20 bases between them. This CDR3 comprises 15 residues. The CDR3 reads CASNNHGISSDTQYF. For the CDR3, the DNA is TGTGCCAGCAACAATCACGGTATTTCTTCCGATACGCAGTATTTT.

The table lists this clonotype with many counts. CDR3 sequence reads: CASSRGVAGNGEKLFF. In DNA, the CDR3 is TGCGCCAGCAGCCGGGGGGTGGCCGGGAACGGTGAAAAACTGTTTTTT. The rearrangement joins TRBV5-1 to TRBJ1-4, with D possibly TRBD1 on 5 matching bases. Trimming pared 4 bases from V and 7 bases from J, leaving 20 bases between. This CDR3 spans 16 amino acids. Per the germline V gene, CDR1 is SGHRS and CDR2 is YFSETQ.